Here is one TCR beta chain with its context. Its antigen is still unknown. The sample is drawn from a study of vaccination effects on CD4 cells after COVID-19. The assay was immunoSEQ multiplex PCR, and TCRdb's table has in-frame clones only and misses some. Of about 15,000 clones detected, about 80% appear once; the ten largest clones hold 15% to 20%. This CDR3 is 20 amino acids long. V trimming: 3 bases; J trimming: 1 base; junction bases outside the gene matches: 17. The germline V gene encodes CDR1 MNHEY and CDR2 SMNVEV (reference sequence). CD4+ T cells specific for antigen were expanded with viral peptide pools by the ViraFEST assay before sequencing. When 10 to 11 days of culture had elapsed, CD4+ T cells were isolated. A PCR test confirmed that the person had SARS-CoV-2 infection between March and December 2020. Each participant was administered two doses of either the BNT162b2 or the mRNA-1273 vaccine.

This TCR was sampled from a human donor who had a prior SARS-CoV-2 infection. The sequenced sample was CD4+ T cells from PBMCs cultured with SARS-CoV-2 spike peptides, obtained after COVID-19 vaccination. The V and J genes are TRBV27 and TRBJ2-3; 9 bases agree with TRBD2. CDR3 in amino acids: CASSLGAGGLFYSGTDTQYF. The CDR3 DNA follows: TGTGCCAGCAGTTTGGGAGCGGGAGGACTCTTCTATTCGGGCACAGATACGCAGTATTTT.